This T cell receptor (beta chain) was obtained from a study of T cell responses to AZD1222 COVID-19 vaccine. Study-level findings and limits: The breadth and depth of Spike-specific TCRs increased once two AZD1222 doses had been given. Across spike, vaccine-associated CD4 TCRs were found, dominant at 160-218 and 743-854.

Germline V gene lookup returns CDR1 SGHRS and CDR2 YFSETQ. V was clipped by 6 bases and J by 4 bases, with 22 bases between them. The CDR3 sequence is 16 residues long. Clones were read by immunoSEQ multiplex PCR, and TCRdb kept only the in-frame ones, dropping some. Of 150,000 to 200,000 clones in the sample, about 89% were seen once. On this clone itself: The antigen is not known.

The rearrangement joins TRBV5-1 to TRBJ1-1, with D unresolved. This receptor was identified in an adult in good health. Sample: peripheral blood, taken on day 0 of AZD1222 vaccination. The CDR3 region is CASTRTGPWEVTEAFF. In DNA form, the CDR3 reads TGCGCCAGCACCAGGACCGGTCCATGGGAGGTCACTGAAGCTTTCTTT. The full variable domain, completed using reference TRBV5-1 and TRBJ1-1, is KAGVTQTPRYLIKTRGQQVTLSCSPISGHRSVSWYQQTPGQGLQFLFEYFSETQRNKGNFPGRFSGRQFSNSRSEMNVSTLELGDSALYLCASTRTGPWEVTEAFFGQGTRLTVV.